Shown below are 28 T cell receptor beta chains from a single sample sequenced in a study of T cell responses to AZD1222 COVID-19 vaccine. Profiling relied on immunoSEQ multiplex PCR, and the TCRdb table lists in-frame clones only, not all of them. The table shows under 200,000 clones, with roughly 94% occurring only once. The source material was peripheral blood, sampled on day 0 of AZD1222 vaccination. These receptor sequences come from an adult in good health.

The rearrangement uses TRBV28 and TRBJ2-7, with 7 bases matching TRBD2. V lost 6 bases, J lost 2 bases, and 7 bases stayed unmatched. The CDR3 totals 14 residues. Per germline, CDR1 MDHEN and CDR2 SYDVKM. In nucleotides, the CDR3 is TGTGCCAGCAGGACCGGGACTACAACCTACGAGCAGTACTTC. It yields the protein CASRTGTTTYEQYF.

This sequence joins TRBV11-2 and TRBJ2-7; weak D call: TRBD2 (5 bases). Germline V gene sequence: CDR1 SGHAT, CDR2 FQNNGV. This CDR3 is built from 14 residues. V was trimmed by 5 bases and J by 0 bases, leaving 11 bases between them. DNA for the CDR3: TGTGCCAGCAGCACCCGTGGGAGCTCCTACGAGCAGTACTTC. It specifies CASSTRGSSYEQYF.

The chain employs TRBV27 and TRBJ1-1; TRBD1 agrees at 9 bases. The germline CDR1 and CDR2 sequences are MNHEY and SMNVEV (reference sequence). CDR3 length equals 15 residues. The junction had 12 bases not matched to a gene; V was cut back by 6 bases and J by 7 bases. CDR3 nucleotide sequence: TGTGCCAGCAGACTTTTTACCGGGACAGGGATTGAAGCTTTCTTT. It yields the protein CASRLFTGTGIEAFF.

V and J are TRBV6-5 and TRBJ2-5; the D gene is possibly TRBD1 (6 bases). The CDR3 is made up of 12 amino acids. Per the germline V gene, CDR1 is MNHEY and CDR2 is SVGAGI. The V end lost 5 bases, the J end lost 5 bases, and 9 bases lay between the germline ends. The CDR3 region has the DNA TGTGCCAGCAGTCCCCAGGGGGAGACCCAGTACTTC. Protein: CASSPQGETQYF.

This chain links TRBV5-1 with TRBJ2-3, with 13 bases lining up with TRBD2. Trimming at V came to 1 base and at J to 3 bases, leaving 8 bases not matched to a gene. Germline V gives CDR1 SGHRS, CDR2 YFSETQ. The CDR3 covers 18 residues. CDR3 region: CASSLRLAGGRGTDTQYF. The CDR3, as DNA: TGCGCCAGCAGCTTGAGACTAGCGGGAGGCCGAGGAACAGATACGCAGTATTTT.

The chain links TRBV3-1 (or the pseudogene TRBV3-2) to TRBJ2-2; D is uncertain. CDR1 and CDR2 (germline): LGHDT, YNNKEL (reference sequence). This CDR3 comprises 14 residues. V was shortened by 1 base and J by 5 bases, with 8 bases between the two germline ends. CDR3 DNA sequence: TGTGCCAGCAGCCAAGTGGGCGGTACCGGGGAGCTGTTTTTT. It encodes CASSQVGGTGELFF.

V gene TRBV5-4 combines with J gene TRBJ2-1; 8 bases line up with TRBD2. The J segment lost 10 bases and the V segment lost 1 base, leaving 4 bases of the junction unmatched. The CDR3 covers 13 residues. Germline V CDR1 and CDR2: SGHNT, YYREEE (reference sequence). The CDR3 sequence: CASSLREGLEQFF. The CDR3 nucleotides read TGTGCCAGCAGCTTGCGGGAGGGTTTAGAGCAGTTCTTC.

The rearrangement uses TRBV4-1 and TRBJ1-4; D is unclear. The CDR3 contains 15 residues. The V gene lost 4 bases and the J gene lost 7 bases, with 16 bases spanning the gap. CDR1 is MGHRA and CDR2 is YSYEKL in the germline V gene. The DNA for the CDR3 is TGCGCCAGCAGCCCTCGTGCGGCGGGGAGTGAAAAACTGTTTTTT. Translated, it gives CASSPRAAGSEKLFF.

This chain links TRBV5-4 with TRBJ2-6; possibly TRBD1 for D (6 bases). V lost 3 bases and J lost 4, with 11 bases in between. The CDR3 runs 15 residues. Germline loops: CDR1 SGHNT, CDR2 YYREEE (reference sequence). In nucleotides, the CDR3 is TGTGCCAGCAGCTCTACAGGGCCGGGGGCCAACGTCCTGACTTTC. Protein product: CASSSTGPGANVLTF.

The chain couples TRBV30 to TRBJ1-2, with no clear D. Germline values: CDR1 GTSNPN, CDR2 SVGIG (reference sequence). This CDR3 contains 12 residues. V gave up 0 bases and J gave up 5 bases, with 7 bases separating them. CDR3 in DNA: TGTGCCTGGAGTGTACTGCTATATGGCTACACCTTC. Encoded protein: CAWSVLLYGYTF. The entire variable domain, with the rest obtained from reference TRBV30 and TRBJ1-2, is as follows: SQTIHQWPATLVQPVGSPLSLECTVEGTSNPNLYWYRQAAGRGLQLLFYSVGIGQISSEVPQNLSASRPQDRQFILSSKKLLLSDSGFYLCAWSVLLYGYTFGSGTRLTVV.

V and J are TRBV3-1 (or the pseudogene TRBV3-2) and TRBJ1-2; D is possibly TRBD1 (5 bases). CDR1 is LGHDT and CDR2 is YNNKEL in the germline V gene (reference sequence). The CDR3 extends over 16 amino acids. Trimming stripped 0 bases from V and 0 bases from J, with 11 bases between. The CDR3 protein is CASSQDPRATNYGYTF. For the CDR3, the DNA is TGTGCCAGCAGCCAAGACCCCAGGGCCACTAACTATGGCTACACCTTC.

The V and J genes are TRBV3-1 (or the pseudogene TRBV3-2) and TRBJ2-2, with D possibly being TRBD1 (6 bases). Between the trimmed V and J ends, which lost 1 base and 6 bases, there was a span of 18 bases. The CDR3 is made up of 17 amino acids. From germline, CDR1 is LGHDT and CDR2 YNNKEL (reference sequence). CDR3 amino acids: CASSQVRGRGRPGELFF. Here the CDR3 DNA reads TGTGCCAGCAGCCAAGTAAGGGGCAGGGGAAGGCCCGGGGAGCTGTTTTTT.

The chain is built from TRBV5-6 and TRBJ1-1; D is undetermined. This CDR3 spans 14 amino acids. CDR1 is SGHDT, CDR2 YYEEEE, per germline. Trimming took off 3 bases at V and 4 bases at J, with 13 bases between the two ends. The CDR3 region is CASSWRAPSTEAFF. The CDR3 DNA is TGTGCCAGCAGCTGGAGGGCCCCGAGCACTGAAGCTTTCTTT.

The J gene is TRBJ2-2, the V gene TRBV11-1; TRBD1 matches 7 bases. Germline CDR1 and CDR2: SGHAT and FQDESV (reference sequence). With 3 bases clipped from V and 3 bases from J, the junction kept 4 bases outside the gene matches. This CDR3 region has 15 residues. The CDR3 loop is CASSFKGAYTGELFF. Written as DNA, the CDR3 is TGTGCCAGCAGCTTTAAGGGGGCATACACCGGGGAGCTGTTTTTT.

The chain links TRBV9 to TRBJ1-2, with D unresolved. Germline CDR1 is SGDLS and CDR2 is YYNGEE. The CDR3 length is 11 residues. Trimming left V 6 bases short and J 8 bases short, with 11 bases between. CDR3 sequence: CASTGPRGYTF. As DNA, the CDR3 is TGTGCCAGCACCGGGCCTAGGGGCTACACCTTC.

The chain is built from TRBV3-1 (or the pseudogene TRBV3-2) and TRBJ2-1; 7 bases fit TRBD2. Germline values: CDR1 LGHDT, CDR2 YNNKEL (reference sequence). The V gene end was trimmed by 6 bases and the J gene end by 10 bases; junction bases not matched to a gene: 18. The CDR3 totals 16 residues. The CDR3 here is CASRDKLRGSSGEQFF. The CDR3 region has the DNA TGTGCCAGCAGGGATAAGCTAAGGGGATCTAGCGGCGAGCAGTTCTTC.

V is TRBV3-1 (or the pseudogene TRBV3-2) and J is TRBJ2-1; TRBD2 might be the D (6 bases). Germline assignment: CDR1 LGHDT and CDR2 YNNKEL (reference sequence). With 3 bases removed from V and 4 bases from J, the gap between germline ends came to 13 bases. This CDR3 has 15 amino acids. CDR3 protein: CASSHWGDRYNEQFF. As DNA, the CDR3 is TGTGCCAGCAGCCATTGGGGGGACCGATACAATGAGCAGTTCTTC.

The chain uses TRBV2 and TRBJ1-1; TRBD1 is a possible D gene (5 bases). V gave up 6 bases and J gave up 1 base, with 12 bases separating them. The CDR3 covers 14 residues. Germline assignment: CDR1 SNHLY and CDR2 FYNNEI. DNA for the CDR3: TGTGCCAGCAGCGAGGGACGGAGGAACACTGAAGCTTTCTTT. Translation gives CASSEGRRNTEAFF.

The chain carries TRBV4-2 and TRBJ1-2; the D is unclear. Deletions cut 1 base from V and 0 bases from J, with 15 bases between. Germline CDR1 reads LGHNA; CDR2 reads YNFKEQ. The CDR3 is 17 amino acids. The CDR3 nucleotides read TGTGCCAGCAGCCAAGGCCCCCTTGGGCCCGCTAACTATGGCTACACCTTC. Protein product: CASSQGPLGPANYGYTF.

This sequence joins TRBV24-1 and TRBJ2-1; TRBD1 or TRBD2 may be the D gene (6 bases each). This CDR3 has 20 amino acids. The V end lost 5 bases, the J end lost 0 bases, and 25 bases lay between the germline ends. Germline CDR1 is KGHDR and CDR2 is SFDVKD. The chain's CDR3 is CATSAPKGGGGLFSYNEQFF. The CDR3 DNA sequence: TGTGCCACCAGTGCCCCCAAAGGGGGAGGAGGCCTATTCTCCTACAATGAGCAGTTCTTC.

This clone was seen a single time. The rearrangement links TRBV28 to TRBJ2-3, with 7 bases lining up with TRBD1. Germline lookup yields CDR1 MDHEN and CDR2 SYDVKM. CDR3 length: 14 residues. Germline trimming cut 5 bases from V and 3 bases from J; bases unmatched to any gene: 5. CDR3 sequence: CASSRAGGTDTQYF. CDR3 sequence (DNA): TGTGCCAGCAGTCGGGCAGGGGGTACAGATACGCAGTATTTT.

V usage is TRBV28 and J usage is TRBJ1-1, with TRBD1 as a possible D gene (5 bases). V lost 3 bases to trimming and J lost 4 bases, with 9 bases between them. CDR3 length: 13 amino acids. In germline, CDR1 is MDHEN, CDR2 SYDVKM. CDR3 loop: CASSFSGATEAFF. The CDR3 coding sequence is TGTGCCAGCAGTTTCTCTGGGGCCACTGAAGCTTTCTTT.

V and J are TRBV5-5 and TRBJ2-1; D may be TRBD1 or TRBD2 (5 bases each). CDR1 SGHKS and CDR2 YYEKEE come from the germline V gene (reference sequence). The CDR3 loop spans 16 amino acids. The V end lost 4 bases, the J end lost 7 bases, and 21 bases lay between the germline ends. This CDR3 reads CASSLAGVRGVNEQFF. Written as DNA, the CDR3 is TGTGCCAGCAGCCTGGCCGGGGTACGAGGGGTGAATGAGCAGTTCTTC.

The chain employs TRBV10-3 and TRBJ1-5; D is uncertain. The germline V gene has CDR1 ENHRY and CDR2 SYGVKD. V was shortened by 3 bases and J by 1 base, with 4 bases between the two germline ends. The CDR3 length is 13 residues. CDR3 DNA sequence: TGTGCCATCAGTGACCTGAGCAATCAGCCCCAGCATTTT. This encodes CAISDLSNQPQHF.

This chain joins TRBV11-2 and TRBJ2-2, with D perhaps matching TRBD1 or TRBD2 (5 bases each). The germline V gene encodes CDR1 SGHAT and CDR2 FQNNGV. V was pared by 5 bases and J by 5 bases, with 18 bases between. The CDR3 runs 16 residues. This CDR3 reads CASSRAPRGGTGELFF. The DNA of the CDR3 is TGTGCCAGCAGCCGAGCTCCCCGGGGCGGAACCGGGGAGCTGTTTTTT.

The chain is built from TRBV18 and TRBJ1-3; D is unclear. The CDR3 loop spans 15 amino acids. The germline V gene encodes CDR1 KGHSH and CDR2 LQKENI. The ends were cut back, 3 bases at V and 2 bases at J, with 11 bases in the middle. The CDR3 is CASSPLSAAGNTIYF. Written as DNA, the CDR3 is TGTGCCAGCTCACCTCTCTCAGCCGCTGGAAACACCATATATTTT.

The J gene is TRBJ1-1, the V gene TRBV28, with 7 nucleotides matching TRBD1. This CDR3 region has 17 residues. V gave up 7 bases and J gave up 2 bases; unmatched junction bases: 16. CDR1 and CDR2 from the germline V gene are MDHEN and SYDVKM. The DNA of the CDR3 is TGTGCCAGCACCATACCGTACGGACAGGCGGAAAACACTGAAGCTTTCTTT. It specifies CASTIPYGQAENTEAFF. Complete variable domain (other parts from reference TRBV28 and TRBJ1-1): DVKVTQSSRYLVKRTGEKVFLECVQDMDHENMFWYRQDPGLGLRLIYFSYDVKMKEKGDIPEGYSVSREKKERFSLILESASTNQTSMYLCASTIPYGQAENTEAFFGQGTRLTVV.

V usage is TRBV19 and J usage is TRBJ2-7; no clear D gene. Trimming cost V 0 bases and J 4 bases, with 10 bases left between them. Germline CDR1 is LNHDA and CDR2 is SQIVND (reference sequence). The CDR3 length is 14 residues. The CDR3 region is CASSIDLPIYEQYF. The CDR3 nucleotides read TGTGCCAGTAGTATAGATCTTCCGATATACGAGCAGTACTTC.